This TCR beta chain emerged from a study of CD8+ T cells in alopecia areata. About the study: Severity scoring for treated patients was based on the percentage of affected scalp area. The study, taken as a whole, reports: Mouse data revealed clearer TCR sharing than patient data did, a gap possibly tied to HLA. During tofacitinib treatment, many expanded lesional clones remained in scalp and blood.

CDR3 length: 16 residues. Germline values: CDR1 ENHRY, CDR2 SYGVKD. J was trimmed by 9 bases and V by 3 bases; bases with no gene match: 8. Investigators isolated RNA and reverse transcribed it into cDNA to act as the sequencing template. The repertoire was sequenced with immunoSEQ multiplex PCR; TCRdb's copy has only in-frame clones and lacks some. In the table there are some 200,000 clones, around 58% of which are singletons. Only a few counts were recorded for this clone. The target antigen is unknown. The treatment is: oral pan-JAK inhibitor, 5-10 mg twice daily. The chain joins TRBV10-3 to TRBJ2-1, with 13 bases fitting TRBD2. This clonotype originated in a human donor with alopecia areata. Sample: CD8+ T cells sorted from blood, taken at week 24, from a patient treated with tofacitinib. This CDR3 reads CAISETSGGARTEQFF. The CDR3 DNA reads TGTGCCATCAGTGAAACTAGCGGGGGGGCCCGAACTGAGCAGTTCTTC.